This T cell receptor beta chain stems from a study of control samples from healthy donors and cancer patients. This CDR3 is 14 amino acids long. V shed 3 bases and J 6 bases; nucleotides not matched to a gene: 3. CDR1 and CDR2 from the germline V gene are KGHSH and LQKENI. The data were produced by immunoSEQ multiplex PCR, yet TCRdb's version contains in-frame clones alone and is incomplete. The sample gives approximately 100,000 clones, around 88% of which show up once; 13% to 15% is in the top ten. This clone was picked up one time. The specimen sequenced was blood. This receptor was obtained from a man younger than 45 in good health. V is TRBV18 and J is TRBJ2-2, with 8 positions matching TRBD1. CDR3 sequence reads: CASSPQGAAGELFF. The CDR3 nucleotides are TGTGCCAGCTCACCGCAGGGGGCCGCCGGGGAGCTGTTTTTT.